The T cell receptor (beta chain) described here comes from a study of T cell responses to AZD1222 COVID-19 vaccine. Sequencing used immunoSEQ multiplex PCR; TCRdb keeps in-frame clones, though not all of them. This sample has 150,000 to 200,000 clones, with about 90% found just once. V was pared by 5 bases and J by 5 bases, with 19 bases between. This CDR3 is built from 16 residues. Germline V CDR1 and CDR2: SGDLS, YYNGEE. This chain connects TRBV9 to TRBJ1-4, with a possible D match to TRBD1 (5 bases). The sequence was collected from an adult in good health. The sample here was peripheral blood, taken on day 0 of MenACWY control vaccination. CDR3: CASSGRDSGGNEKLFF. The CDR3 DNA sequence: TGTGCCAGCAGTGGCCGGGACTCTGGGGGGAATGAAAAACTGTTTTTT.